The 21 T cell receptor beta chains presented below share a single source sample, sequenced in a study of T-cell reconstitution after alpha-beta-depleted transplantation in children. Researchers prepared the TCRbeta library using unique molecular identifiers, the study reports. MiXCR, run by TCRdb on the PCR reads, gives a single entry per CDR3 protein. This sample has some 240,000 distinct CDR3 sequences, with 9.7% found just once. Sample: PBMCs from the stem cell graft donor, taken from the stem cell graft. The receptors here all came from a human donor who donated a stem cell graft to a child with SCID.

This clonotype came up a few times. The chain couples TRBV6-1 to TRBJ2-3; D perhaps matches TRBD1 (6 bases). Trimming took off 7 bases at V and 0 bases at J, with 8 bases between the two ends. In germline, CDR1 is MNHNS, CDR2 SASEGT. CDR3 length equals 13 residues. The chain's CDR3 is CASKQGSTDTQYF. The CDR3 DNA reads as TGTGCCAGCAAACAGGGAAGCACAGATACGCAGTATTTT.

This clonotype was seen more than once but under ten times. CDR3: CSVDPQTTDTQYF. In DNA form, the CDR3 reads TGCAGCGTGGACCCTCAGACCACAGATACGCAGTATTTT. J is TRBJ2-3 and V is TRBV29-1, with D unclear. The germline CDR1 and CDR2 sequences are SQVTM and ANQGSEA. CDR3 length: 13 amino acids. The ends were cut back, 6 bases at V and 2 bases at J, with 12 bases in the middle.

The chain couples TRBV29-1 to TRBJ2-5; 7 nucleotides align to TRBD1. V lost 2 bases and J lost 0; bases outside the gene matches: 6. Germline CDR1 is SQVTM and CDR2 is ANQGSEA. The CDR3 is made up of 15 amino acids. The DNA for the CDR3 is TGCAGCGTTGAAAGGGGGCAGACGTACCAAGAGACCCAGTACTTC. The encoded protein is CSVERGQTYQETQYF.

Many counts were recorded for this clonotype. This rearrangement joins TRBV6-5 to TRBJ1-1; 8 bases map to TRBD1. The CDR3 is 17 residues long. CDR1 MNHEY and CDR2 SVGAGI come from the germline V gene. V lost 3 bases and J lost 2; bases outside the gene matches: 11. This CDR3 is CASSYAGTGGLNTEAFF. As DNA, the CDR3 is TGTGCCAGCAGTTATGCCGGGACAGGCGGTCTAAACACTGAAGCTTTCTTT.

This clonotype came up many times. CDR3 loop: CASSQGAEAFF. In nucleotides, the CDR3 is TGTGCCAGTTCCCAGGGTGCTGAAGCTTTCTTT. This chain joins TRBV19 and TRBJ1-1; the D gene is possibly TRBD1 (5 bases). With 8 bases removed from V and 6 bases from J, the gap between germline ends came to 10 bases. This CDR3 region has 11 residues. Germline CDR1 is LNHDA and CDR2 is SQIVND (reference sequence).

The sample holds many counts of this clonotype. This chain connects TRBV9 to TRBJ2-3; no firm D call. The CDR3 totals 13 residues. Trimming cost V 3 bases and J 5 bases, with 10 bases left between them. Germline CDR1 is SGDLS and CDR2 is YYNGEE. The CDR3 bases are TGTGCCAGCAGCGATAGCCGAGGAGATACGCAGTATTTT. As protein: CASSDSRGDTQYF.

The chain links TRBV7-2 to TRBJ1-6; TRBD1 is a possible D gene (6 bases). CDR1 and CDR2 (germline): SGHTA, FQGNSA. CDR3 size: 15 residues. Trimming removed 5 bases at V and 9 bases at J, with 17 bases between. The CDR3 region is CASSHRGGSGSPLHF. CDR3 DNA sequence: TGTGCCAGCAGCCATAGGGGGGGCAGTGGTTCACCCCTCCACTTT.

This clonotype was seen many times. The V and J genes are TRBV12-3 or TRBV12-4 and TRBJ2-7; D call uncertain. The CDR3 runs to 13 residues. V dropped 3 bases and J dropped 2 bases, with 8 bases sitting between them. This CDR3 reads CASSFHQTYEQYF. CDR3 DNA sequence: TGTGCCAGCAGTTTTCACCAGACCTACGAGCAGTACTTC.

This clonotype has ten or more counts. The DNA for the CDR3 is TGCGCCAGCAGCTTAGCAGCCGCTAGCACAGATACGCAGTATTTT. Amino acid sequence: CASSLAAASTDTQYF. The chain recombines TRBV5-1 with TRBJ2-3; D gene ambiguous. Trimming took 2 bases from V and 0 from J, leaving 10 bases between them. The CDR3 has 15 amino acids. The germline V gene encodes CDR1 SGHRS and CDR2 YFSETQ.

In this sample, this clonotype turned up many times. V is TRBV12-3 or TRBV12-4 and J is TRBJ2-1, with TRBD2 matching over 13 bases. The CDR3 is 16 residues long. Trimming at V came to 1 base and at J to 9 bases, leaving 6 bases not matched to a gene. The CDR3 is CASSLGLAGGRGEQFF. The CDR3 DNA sequence: TGTGCCAGCAGTTTAGGACTAGCGGGGGGCCGGGGTGAGCAGTTCTTC.

A few counts support this clonotype. This chain uses TRBV20-1 with TRBJ2-3, with D unresolved. The CDR3 loop spans 13 amino acids. The V gene lost 4 bases and the J gene lost 1 base, with 9 bases spanning the gap. Germline V CDR1 and CDR2: DFQATT, SNEGSKA (reference sequence). The CDR3: CSAKIRGTDTQYF. Written as DNA, the CDR3 is TGCAGTGCTAAAATTCGGGGCACAGATACGCAGTATTTT.

This clonotype was recorded many times. The genes are TRBV7-3 and TRBJ1-1; D perhaps matches TRBD1 (6 bases). Trimming pared 5 bases from V and 4 bases from J, leaving 26 bases between. CDR3 size: 18 residues. The germline CDR1 and CDR2 sequences are SGHTA and FQGTGA. The CDR3 DNA reads as TGTGCCAGCAGCGTAGGCCCTATGGGGGCGACCGCGCGCACTGAAGCTTTCTTT. Encoded protein: CASSVGPMGATARTEAFF.

For this clonotype: A much larger clone lies one base from this, so it may be a read error. This chain uses TRBV7-9 with TRBJ2-1, with 10 bases lining up with TRBD1. CDR1 SEHNR and CDR2 FQNEAQ come from the germline V gene (reference sequence). V gave up 5 bases and J gave up 8 bases; unmatched junction bases: 6. This CDR3 has 14 residues. CDR3 protein: CASSDRGLGDEQFF. The CDR3 region has the DNA TGTGCCAGCAGCGACAGGGGGCTCGGGGATGAGCAGTTCTTC.

This clonotype was detected ten times or more. This chain joins TRBV4-3 and TRBJ1-1; unclear D gene. Trimming pared 1 base from V and 8 bases from J, leaving 14 bases between. Germline V gene data show CDR1 as LGHNA and CDR2 as YSLEER. The CDR3 runs 14 residues. CDR3 DNA sequence: TGCGCCAGCAGCCAAGGACACTTCTCTACGGAAGCTTTCTTT. The encoded protein is CASSQGHFSTEAFF.

This clonotype was seen ten or more times. The gene calls are TRBV5-1 and TRBJ1-1; D is possibly TRBD1 (5 bases). The CDR3 is 19 residues long. The V and J ends lost 2 bases and 0 bases respectively, with 23 bases between them. Per the germline V gene, CDR1 is SGHRS and CDR2 is YFSETQ. The CDR3 loop reads CASSFRGAVGRGMNTEAFF. The DNA for the CDR3 is TGCGCCAGCAGCTTTCGGGGAGCAGTGGGGCGAGGGATGAACACTGAAGCTTTCTTT.

To note about this clonotype: A junction end diverges from the germline sequence, so it may reflect a read error. The chain recombines TRBV12-3 or TRBV12-4 with TRBJ1-1, with D possibly being TRBD1 (6 bases). The CDR3 covers 18 residues. As DNA, the CDR3 is TGTGCCATCAGTTTAGGGGCGAGCGCAGGGGCGTCTGGCACTGAAGCTTTCTTT. Protein: CAISLGASAGASGTEAFF.

This clonotype has ten or more counts. The CDR3 spells CASSLLGSGWSEQFF. The CDR3 nucleotides read TGCGCCAGCAGCTTGTTAGGGTCCGGTTGGAGTGAGCAGTTCTTC. This chain uses TRBV5-1 with TRBJ2-1; no clear D gene. The V gene lost 1 base and the J gene lost 9 bases, with 17 bases spanning the gap. Per germline, CDR1 SGHRS and CDR2 YFSETQ. The CDR3 contains 15 residues.

This clonotype was observed many times. The chain combines TRBV5-1 with TRBJ2-1, with 10 bases fitting TRBD2. Unmatched junction bases numbered 7, after V lost 1 base and J lost 9 bases. Germline V CDR1 and CDR2: SGHRS, YFSETQ. This CDR3 is 15 amino acids long. The CDR3 here is CASSLSSGGPREQFF. The CDR3 DNA reads TGCGCCAGCAGCTTGTCTAGCGGGGGCCCCCGTGAGCAGTTCTTC.

This clonotype was counted at least ten times. CDR3 nucleotide sequence: TGCGCCAGCAGAATGGACATGAGGGCTCACGAGCAGTACTTC. Translated, it gives CASRMDMRAHEQYF. The chain is built from TRBV5-1 and TRBJ2-7, with D perhaps being TRBD1 or TRBD2 (5 bases each). V was clipped by 5 bases and J by 5 bases, with 17 bases between them. Germline CDR1 reads SGHRS; CDR2 reads YFSETQ. The CDR3 contains 14 residues.

This clonotype was counted at least ten times. V usage is TRBV5-1 and J usage is TRBJ2-6; TRBD1 is a possible D gene (6 bases). The CDR3 consists of 15 residues. V lost 4 bases and J 1 base, leaving 9 bases between the germline ends. Germline V gene data show CDR1 as SGHRS and CDR2 as YFSETQ. The CDR3 loop reads CASSAQGSGANVLTF. Written as DNA, the CDR3 is TGCGCCAGCAGCGCACAGGGTTCTGGGGCCAACGTCCTGACTTTC.

The V and J genes are TRBV6-2 or TRBV6-3 and TRBJ2-5; weak D call: TRBD2 (6 bases). Germline CDR1 is MNHEY and CDR2 is SVGEGT. This CDR3 contains 16 residues. The V and J ends lost 2 bases and 2 bases respectively, with 15 bases between them. The CDR3: CASSYGSSDSQETQYF. CDR3 nucleotides: TGTGCCAGCAGTTACGGCTCTAGCGACTCGCAAGAGACCCAGTACTTC.